Listed here are 30 T cell receptor beta chains from one sample, sequenced in a study of blood T cell repertoires in COVID-19. Sequencing was performed with immunoSEQ multiplex PCR; in TCRdb, only in-frame clones are kept and a portion is missing. The sample includes approximately 150,000 clones, 70% to 85% seen only once; the top ten take approximately 10%. What was sequenced was peripheral blood. These TCRs come from a man aged 55 to 70 with active or convalescent COVID-19.

The chain combines TRBV7-2 with TRBJ2-3, with 7 positions matching TRBD2. The V and J ends lost 5 bases and 1 base, in that order; junction bases with no gene match: 6. Germline V CDR1 and CDR2: SGHTA, FQGNSA. This CDR3 spans 15 amino acids. CDR3 amino acids: CASSQLAYRTDTQYF. CDR3 coding DNA: TGTGCCAGCAGCCAACTAGCGTACCGCACAGATACGCAGTATTTT. Supplemented by reference TRBV7-2 and TRBJ2-3, the full variable domain reads GAGVSQSPSNKVTEKGKDVELRCDPISGHTALYWYRQSLGQGLEFLIYFQGNSAPDKSGLPSDRFSAERTGGSVSTLTIQRTQQEDSAVYLCASSQLAYRTDTQYFGPGTRLTVL.

The V call is TRBV3-1 (or the pseudogene TRBV3-2), the J call TRBJ1-5, with D possibly matching TRBD1 (5 bases). V gave up 1 base and J gave up 2 bases, with 21 bases separating them. The germline V gene encodes CDR1 LGHDT and CDR2 YNNKEL (reference sequence). This CDR3 contains 19 residues. CDR3: CASSQGGDWGGGGNQPQHF. CDR3 nucleotide sequence: TGTGCCAGCAGCCAAGGCGGGGACTGGGGCGGGGGGGGCAATCAGCCCCAGCATTTT.

The chain couples TRBV5-1 to TRBJ1-1, with TRBD1 matching over 8 bases. The CDR3 covers 15 residues. V shed 4 bases, J shed 5 bases, and the junction held 10 bases outside the gene matches. Germline CDR1 and CDR2: SGHRS and YFSETQ. This chain's CDR3 is CASSEGQGRGTEAFF. CDR3 nucleotide sequence: TGCGCCAGCAGCGAAGGACAGGGAAGAGGGACTGAAGCTTTCTTT.

This chain joins TRBV19 and TRBJ1-2; maybe TRBD1 (6 bases). The CDR3 length is 15 residues. V was clipped by 3 bases and J by 5 bases, with 16 bases between them. Germline V gene data show CDR1 as LNHDA and CDR2 as SQIVND (reference sequence). CDR3 nucleotide sequence: TGTGCCAGTAGTATCACTATTGGACAGCCATATGGCTACACCTTC. This gives the protein CASSITIGQPYGYTF.

Only one count was recorded for this clone. This sequence joins TRBV10-1 and TRBJ1-4, with TRBD1 as a possible D gene (5 bases). Germline assignment: CDR1 WNHNN and CDR2 SYGVQD (reference sequence). V dropped 0 bases and J dropped 7 bases, with 21 bases sitting between them. This CDR3 is built from 18 residues. The CDR3 DNA follows: TGCGCCAGCAGTGAGTCCGGATTTGGGGCCACACCGCGTGAAAAACTGTTTTTT. Translation gives CASSESGFGATPREKLFF.

The V call is TRBV27, the J call TRBJ1-2; D is possibly TRBD1 (5 bases). Germline CDR1 is MNHEY and CDR2 is SMNVEV (reference sequence). This CDR3 spans 16 amino acids. With 7 bases removed from V and 6 bases from J, the gap between germline ends came to 24 bases. The CDR3 coding sequence is TGTGCCAGCACCCCTCGCCAGGGTCGGATCATAAATGGCTACACCTTC. As protein: CASTPRQGRIINGYTF.

V usage is TRBV10-2 and J usage is TRBJ2-7; 10 bases fit TRBD1. V was clipped by 8 bases and J by 6 bases; unmatched bases: 10. This CDR3 has 14 amino acids. Germline lookup yields CDR1 WSHSY and CDR2 SAAADI. CDR3 coding DNA: TGCGCCAGCGGGGGGGAGACAGGGGGCGCCGAGCAGTACTTC. This translates into CASGGETGGAEQYF.

The chain is built from TRBV7-2 and TRBJ1-2, with TRBD1 as a possible D gene (5 bases). V lost 7 bases, J lost 5 bases, and 17 bases lay in between. This CDR3 spans 14 amino acids. The germline CDR1 and CDR2 sequences are SGHTA and FQGNSA. The CDR3 DNA follows: TGTGCCAGCACCATCTCGGCAGGGCGATATGGCTACACCTTC. It is translated as CASTISAGRYGYTF. Combining the CDR3 with reference TRBV7-2 and TRBJ1-2 gives the whole variable domain GAGVSQSPSNKVTEKGKDVELRCDPISGHTALYWYRQSLGQGLEFLIYFQGNSAPDKSGLPSDRFSAERTGGSVSTLTIQRTQQEDSAVYLCASTISAGRYGYTFGSGTRLTVV.

The CDR3 protein is CASSPGTGAYNEQFF. The CDR3 region has the DNA TGTGCCAGCAGTCCCGGGACAGGGGCGTACAATGAGCAGTTCTTC. The gene calls are TRBV6-5 and TRBJ2-1; TRBD1 matches at 10 bases. The CDR3 consists of 15 residues. The V segment lost 5 bases and the J segment 4 bases; nucleotides outside the gene matches: 5. Germline CDR1 MNHEY, CDR2 SVGAGI.

V gene TRBV7-6 combines with J gene TRBJ2-7; weak D call: TRBD1 (6 bases). This CDR3 has 13 residues. The V and J ends lost 8 bases and 1 base respectively, with 12 bases between them. From germline, CDR1 is SGHVS and CDR2 FNYEAQ. CDR3 sequence (DNA): TGTGCCAGCGGGGGCGGGCATTCCTACGAGCAGTACTTC. It is translated as CASGGGHSYEQYF. Filled out from reference TRBV7-6 and TRBJ2-7, the complete variable domain reads GAGVSQSPRYKVTKRGQDVALRCDPISGHVSLYWYRQALGQGPEFLTYFNYEAQQDKSGLPNDRFSAERPEGSISTLTIQRTEQRDSAMYRCASGGGHSYEQYFGPGTRLTVT.

The chain recombines TRBV2 with TRBJ1-4, with 9 nucleotides matching TRBD1. CDR1 and CDR2 (germline): SNHLY, FYNNEI. The trim removed 10 bases at V and 6 bases at J, leaving 12 bases unmatched. The CDR3 is 15 amino acids. Here the CDR3 DNA reads TGTGCCACCCAACCGGCGGGACAGGGACATGAAAAACTGTTTTTT. Protein product: CATQPAGQGHEKLFF.

The gene calls are TRBV7-9 and TRBJ1-2; D is undetermined. The length of the CDR3 is 11 residues. Trimming removed 5 bases from V and 3 bases from J, with 4 bases in between. Germline-derived CDR1 and CDR2 are SEHNR and FQNEAQ (reference sequence). CDR3 DNA: TGTGCCAGCAGCCCTGACTATGGCTACACCTTC. Protein: CASSPDYGYTF.

The chain employs TRBV20-1 and TRBJ2-7; no reliable D call. This CDR3 region has 11 residues. The V end lost 6 bases, the J end lost 3 bases, and 9 bases lay between the germline ends. Germline CDR1 is DFQATT and CDR2 is SNEGSKA (reference sequence). CDR3 sequence reads: CSAQEVYEQYF. CDR3 coding DNA: TGCAGTGCCCAAGAGGTCTACGAGCAGTACTTC.

V gene TRBV30 combines with J gene TRBJ2-2; TRBD2 is a possible D gene (5 bases). This CDR3 spans 14 amino acids. The V end was cut by 4 bases, the J end by 2 bases, with 11 bases between. Germline CDR1 GTSNPN, CDR2 SVGIG (reference sequence). CDR3 residues: CAWTVSGNTGELFF. The CDR3 DNA follows: TGTGCCTGGACTGTTTCGGGAAACACCGGGGAGCTGTTTTTT.

This sequence joins TRBV6-5 and TRBJ2-3; TRBD2 agrees at 7 bases. Germline assignment: CDR1 MNHEY and CDR2 SVGAGI. The ends lost 6 bases at V and 3 bases at J; junction bases unmatched: 6. This CDR3 comprises 14 residues. CDR3 coding DNA: TGTGCCAGCAGGAAGGCAGCGGGGACAGATACGCAGTATTTT. This codes for CASRKAAGTDTQYF.

The CDR3 region is CASSFNIAANEKLFF. The DNA for the CDR3 is TGTGCCAGCAGCTTCAATATCGCGGCTAATGAAAAACTGTTTTTT. The chain carries TRBV7-2 and TRBJ1-4; the D is unclear. CDR3 length: 15 residues. V gave up 3 bases and J gave up 3 bases, with 11 bases separating them. Germline CDR1 and CDR2: SGHTA and FQGNSA.

The chain links TRBV4-1 to TRBJ1-5; tentatively, D is TRBD1 (5 bases). The CDR3 is 17 residues long. Germline V lookup: CDR1 MGHRA, CDR2 YSYEKL. Trimming took 0 bases from V and 5 from J, leaving 17 bases between them. Here the CDR3 reads CASSQETGRDPYQPQHF. The DNA for the CDR3 is TGCGCCAGCAGCCAAGAAACCGGCAGGGATCCTTATCAGCCCCAGCATTTT.

This clone was seen a handful of times. The chain uses TRBV2 and TRBJ1-5, with D possibly matching TRBD1 (6 bases). This CDR3 region has 12 residues. The V end lost 8 bases, the J end lost 1 base, and 6 bases lay between the germline ends. CDR1 and CDR2 (germline): SNHLY, FYNNEI. The CDR3 DNA is TGTGCCAGCCAGGGGAGCAATCAGCCCCAGCATTTT. Translation: CASQGSNQPQHF.

The DNA of the CDR3 is TGTGCCAGCAGGACCGGGACAGATAATTCACCCCTCCACTTT. Its translation is CASRTGTDNSPLHF. The chain carries TRBV6-5 and TRBJ1-6; the match to TRBD1 covers 7 bases. Germline V gene lookup returns CDR1 MNHEY and CDR2 SVGAGI. V shed 6 bases and J 5 bases; nucleotides not matched to a gene: 4. This CDR3 comprises 14 residues.

The J gene is TRBJ2-7, the V gene TRBV30, with a tentative D call TRBD1 (5 bases). Germline values: CDR1 GTSNPN, CDR2 SVGIG (reference sequence). V lost 6 bases to trimming and J lost 5 bases, with 20 bases between them. The CDR3 is 14 amino acids. CDR3 sequence reads: CACHGLAGNHEQYF. The DNA of the CDR3 is TGTGCCTGCCACGGTTTGGCAGGGAACCACGAGCAGTACTTC.

The chain has TRBV30 and TRBJ1-1, with D possibly matching TRBD1 (5 bases). The germline V gene encodes CDR1 GTSNPN and CDR2 SVGIG (reference sequence). The CDR3 consists of 13 residues. V dropped 2 bases and J dropped 10 bases, with 17 bases sitting between them. CDR3 DNA: TGTGCCTGGAGTTGGGGGGGGTCAAAGGGAGCTTTCTTT. Amino acids: CAWSWGGSKGAFF.

This clone appeared a single time. The chain is built from TRBV6-5 and TRBJ1-2, with 10 bases fitting TRBD1. The CDR3 runs 15 residues. V was clipped by 6 bases and J by 0 bases; unmatched bases: 4. CDR1 is MNHEY and CDR2 is SVGAGI in the germline V gene. CDR3 sequence (DNA): TGTGCCAGCAGCGGACAGGGGGGGGCTAACTATGGCTACACCTTC. Its translation: CASSGQGGANYGYTF.

This sequence joins TRBV5-6 and TRBJ2-3; D is possibly TRBD2 (5 bases). This CDR3 contains 14 residues. V was cut by 5 bases and J by 1 base, with 11 bases left in between. The germline gives CDR1 SGHDT, CDR2 YYEEEE. The CDR3 region is CASRKRGGTDTQYF. In DNA form, the CDR3 reads TGTGCCAGCAGGAAACGGGGAGGCACAGATACGCAGTATTTT.

The V call is TRBV11-3, the J call TRBJ1-1; TRBD1 might be the D (5 bases). Germline V lookup: CDR1 SGHNT, CDR2 YENEEA. The CDR3 sequence is 13 residues long. Trimming shortened V by 0 bases and J by 6 bases, and 8 bases separated the two germline ends. The CDR3 region is CASSLETASEAFF. DNA of the CDR3: TGTGCCAGCAGCTTAGAGACAGCCTCTGAAGCTTTCTTT.

The chain carries TRBV4-1 and TRBJ2-3; 7 positions agree with TRBD2. V shed 0 bases, J shed 4 bases, and the junction held 1 base outside the gene matches. The CDR3 runs 14 residues. The germline gives CDR1 MGHRA, CDR2 YSYEKL. The chain's CDR3 is CASSQDGGADTQYF. In nucleotides, the CDR3 is TGCGCCAGCAGCCAAGATGGGGGGGCAGATACGCAGTATTTT.

This chain joins TRBV5-1 and TRBJ2-3, with TRBD2 identical over 12 bases. Trimming took 4 bases from V and 7 from J; bases not matched to a gene: 13. Germline lookup yields CDR1 SGHRS and CDR2 YFSETQ. This CDR3 has 17 residues. CDR3 DNA: TGCGCCAGCAGCCCGCATAGACTAGCGGGAGATGGGAATACGCAGTATTTT. This gives the protein CASSPHRLAGDGNTQYF.

This clone was counted between two and nine times. CDR3 loop: CASSLYGTSGTDEQFF. The CDR3 DNA reads TGTGCCAGCAGTTTATACGGGACTAGCGGGACAGATGAGCAGTTCTTC. This rearrangement joins TRBV28 to TRBJ2-1; 13 positions match TRBD2. Unmatched junction bases numbered 5, after V lost 1 base and J lost 8 bases. The CDR3 spans 16 residues. Germline V gene sequence: CDR1 MDHEN, CDR2 SYDVKM.

The rearrangement links TRBV4-1 to TRBJ1-3; TRBD1 matches 8 bases. The CDR3 length is 21 residues. V was clipped by 1 base and J by 0 bases; unmatched bases: 17. The germline CDR1 and CDR2 sequences are MGHRA and YSYEKL. In DNA form, the CDR3 reads TGCGCCAGCAGCCAAGGCCCCCCCGGGACAGGTTACCGAATCTCTGGAAACACCATATATTTT. The encoded protein is CASSQGPPGTGYRISGNTIYF.

Only one count was recorded for this clone. CDR3 protein: CASSPGPVEGNQPQHF. The CDR3 bases are TGTGCCAGCAGTCCCGGTCCGGTCGAGGGCAATCAGCCCCAGCATTTT. J is TRBJ1-5 and V is TRBV6-2 or TRBV6-3; D unresolved. Looked up from germline, CDR1 is MNHEY and CDR2 is SVGEGT. V lost 5 bases, J lost 2 bases, and 16 bases lay in between. The CDR3 has 16 amino acids.

V and J are TRBV24-1 and TRBJ2-3, with 11 bases that match TRBD2. V dropped 6 bases and J dropped 0; count of bases not matched to a gene: 7. CDR3 length: 17 amino acids. The germline V gene has CDR1 KGHDR and CDR2 SFDVKD. The CDR3 loop is CATSTRTSGFSTDTQYF. The CDR3 DNA follows: TGTGCCACCAGTACTCGGACTAGCGGGTTCAGCACAGATACGCAGTATTTT.